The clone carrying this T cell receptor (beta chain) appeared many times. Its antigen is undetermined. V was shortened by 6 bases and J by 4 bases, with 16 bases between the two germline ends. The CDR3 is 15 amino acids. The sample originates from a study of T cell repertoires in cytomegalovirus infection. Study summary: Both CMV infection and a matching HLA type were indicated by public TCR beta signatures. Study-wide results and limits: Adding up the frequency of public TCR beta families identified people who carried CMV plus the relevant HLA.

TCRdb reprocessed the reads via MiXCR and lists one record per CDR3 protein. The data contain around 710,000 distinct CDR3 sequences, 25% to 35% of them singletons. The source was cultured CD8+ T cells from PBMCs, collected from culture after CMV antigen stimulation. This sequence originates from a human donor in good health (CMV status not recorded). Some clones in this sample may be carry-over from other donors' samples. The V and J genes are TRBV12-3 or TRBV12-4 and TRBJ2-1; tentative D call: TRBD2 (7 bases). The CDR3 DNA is TGTGCCAGCAGGTCCCGGGGGGCAATATACAATGAGCAGTTCTTC. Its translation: CASRSRGAIYNEQFF.